The rows below give T cell receptor beta chains drawn from one sample of a study of regulatory T cells in long-lasting Graves disease. MiXCR, run by TCRdb on the multiplex PCR reads, gives a single entry per CDR3 protein. In the table there are around 460,000 distinct CDR3 sequences, around a fifth of which are singletons. Sequencing was performed on peripheral blood mononuclear cells (PBMCs), taken when the disease was refractory, from a patient treated with antithyroid drugs. These receptors came from a female donor with Graves disease. The CDR3 runs from the conserved cysteine through the conserved F or W. The order of the fields is D gene, J gene, clone size, V gene, CDR3 DNA, CDR3 protein. A D gene is named only where the DNA matches it firmly. The listing skips clone size in some rows; elsewhere it reads once, few, many or a size class.

d_call: -
j_call: TRBJ1-1
clone_size: -
v_call: TRBV3-1
cdr3_nt: TGTGCCAGCAGCCAGGCGGGACGAATGAACACTGAAGCTTTCTTT
cdr3_aa: CASSQAGRMNTEAFF

d_call: -
j_call: TRBJ1-2
clone_size: many
v_call: TRBV6-1
cdr3_nt: TGTGCCAGCAGGGAAGACTCGAACTATGGCTACACCTTC
cdr3_aa: CASREDSNYGYTF

d_call: -
j_call: TRBJ1-1
clone_size: -
v_call: TRBV6-1
cdr3_nt: TGTGCCAGCGTAGAAGTGAGCTCGAACACTGGAGCTTTCTTT
cdr3_aa: CASVEVSSNTGAFF

d_call: -
j_call: TRBJ1-2
clone_size: -
v_call: TRBV5-5
cdr3_nt: TGTGCCAGCAGCCCTCCCCCCGGCCTTACTAACTATGGCTACACCTTC
cdr3_aa: CASSPPPGLTNYGYTF

d_call: TRBD1
j_call: TRBJ1-5
clone_size: -
v_call: TRBV24-1
cdr3_nt: TGTGCCACCAGTGACCCCGGGACAGGGGGCAATAGCAATCAGCCCCAGCATTTT
cdr3_aa: CATSDPGTGGNSNQPQHF

d_call: -
j_call: TRBJ2-5
clone_size: many
v_call: TRBV12-3/TRBV12-4
cdr3_nt: TGTGCCAGCAGTTTAACGGGGCGGGAGACCCAGTACTTC
cdr3_aa: CASSLTGRETQYF

d_call: -
j_call: TRBJ1-5
clone_size: few
v_call: TRBV7-2
cdr3_nt: TGTGCCAGCAGCTTAAGACAAGACCAGCCCCAGCATTTT
cdr3_aa: CASSLRQDQPQHF

d_call: TRBD2
j_call: TRBJ2-2
clone_size: many
v_call: TRBV6-1
cdr3_nt: TGTGCCAGCAGTCACCGACTAGCGGGTAACGGGGAGCTGTTTTTT
cdr3_aa: CASSHRLAGNGELFF

d_call: -
j_call: TRBJ2-5
clone_size: few
v_call: TRBV6-2/TRBV6-3
cdr3_nt: TGTGCCAGCAGACCCACAGGGTGGGAGACCCAGTACTTC
cdr3_aa: CASRPTGWETQYF

d_call: -
j_call: TRBJ1-5
clone_size: few
v_call: TRBV5-4
cdr3_nt: TGTGCCAGCAGCCCCGGGCCGGACAGCAATCAGCCCCAGCATTTT
cdr3_aa: CASSPGPDSNQPQHF

d_call: -
j_call: TRBJ2-5
clone_size: many
v_call: TRBV7-9
cdr3_nt: TGTGCCAGCAGCTTAGCTAGGCCCCAAGAGACCCAGTACTTC
cdr3_aa: CASSLARPQETQYF

d_call: TRBD1
j_call: TRBJ1-4
clone_size: few
v_call: TRBV20-1
cdr3_nt: TGCAGTGCTAGAACTGACAGGGGTATCAACGAAAAACTGTTTTTT
cdr3_aa: CSARTDRGINEKLFF

d_call: -
j_call: TRBJ1-2
clone_size: -
v_call: TRBV3-1
cdr3_nt: TGTGCCAGCAGCCAAGTGGCAGGGAGTAAAGATGGCTACACCTTC
cdr3_aa: CASSQVAGSKDGYTF

d_call: -
j_call: TRBJ1-1
clone_size: many
v_call: TRBV2
cdr3_nt: TGTGCCAGCAGTGTGGGGGCAGGGAACACTGAAGCTTTCTTT
cdr3_aa: CASSVGAGNTEAFF

d_call: -
j_call: TRBJ1-2
clone_size: many
v_call: TRBV6-1
cdr3_nt: TGTGCCAGCAGACCTACGGTGGACAGTAGCCTAATGGGCTACACCTTC
cdr3_aa: CASRPTVDSSLMGYTF

d_call: -
j_call: TRBJ1-1
clone_size: few
v_call: TRBV10-1
cdr3_nt: TGCGCCAGCAATTGCCGGGGGGGGACTGAAGCTTTCTTT
cdr3_aa: CASNCRGGTEAFF

d_call: TRBD2
j_call: TRBJ2-2
clone_size: -
v_call: TRBV9
cdr3_nt: TGTGCCAGCAGCGTAGCTAGCGGGACCTACACCGGGGAGCTGTTTTTT
cdr3_aa: CASSVASGTYTGELFF

d_call: TRBD1
j_call: TRBJ1-5
clone_size: -
v_call: TRBV5-6
cdr3_nt: TGTGCCAGCAGCCAACGAGAGAAGAGACAGGGCGGGCAGCCCCAGCATTTT
cdr3_aa: CASSQREKRQGGQPQHF

d_call: TRBD1
j_call: TRBJ1-1
clone_size: many
v_call: TRBV12-3/TRBV12-4
cdr3_nt: TGTGCCAGCAGTTCCACAGGGGAGGCTACTGAAGCTTTCTTT
cdr3_aa: CASSSTGEATEAFF

d_call: -
j_call: TRBJ2-1
clone_size: -
v_call: TRBV6-2/TRBV6-3
cdr3_nt: TGTGCCAGCAGTTACGGGGCCCGCCTCGGGGAGCAGTTCTTC
cdr3_aa: CASSYGARLGEQFF

d_call: -
j_call: TRBJ2-2
clone_size: few
v_call: TRBV5-1
cdr3_nt: TGCGCCAGCAGCCAGGAAGACCCCGGGATCGGGGAGCTGTTTTTT
cdr3_aa: CASSQEDPGIGELFF

d_call: -
j_call: TRBJ2-7
clone_size: -
v_call: TRBV29-1
cdr3_nt: TGCAGCGTGGGGGGCAGACAGGGTGCGTACGAGCAGTACTTC
cdr3_aa: CSVGGRQGAYEQYF

d_call: TRBD1
j_call: TRBJ1-1
clone_size: many
v_call: TRBV5-6
cdr3_nt: TGTGCCAGCAGGGAAGAGACAGGGGACACTGAAGCTTTCTTT
cdr3_aa: CASREETGDTEAFF

d_call: TRBD1
j_call: TRBJ1-4
clone_size: -
v_call: TRBV7-9
cdr3_nt: TGTGCCAGCAGCTTGGGTCAGGGGGTCACTAATGAAAAACTGTTTTTT
cdr3_aa: CASSLGQGVTNEKLFF

d_call: -
j_call: TRBJ1-1
clone_size: many
v_call: TRBV28
cdr3_nt: TGTGCCAGCAGTTTGGCTCCCACTGAAGCTTTCTTT
cdr3_aa: CASSLAPTEAFF

d_call: -
j_call: TRBJ1-5
clone_size: many
v_call: TRBV28
cdr3_nt: TGTGCCAGCAGTACCCAAGTGGCAGCGGCTCAGCCCCAGCATTTT
cdr3_aa: CASSTQVAAAQPQHF

d_call: -
j_call: TRBJ1-4
clone_size: -
v_call: TRBV6-1
cdr3_nt: TGTGCCAGCAGAAGCGACGGGGAAAAACTGTTTTTT
cdr3_aa: CASRSDGEKLFF

d_call: -
j_call: TRBJ1-1
clone_size: few
v_call: TRBV19
cdr3_nt: TGTGCCAGTAGTATAGTAGGGGGTAGCGACACTGAAGCTTTCTTT
cdr3_aa: CASSIVGGSDTEAFF

d_call: -
j_call: TRBJ2-1
clone_size: -
v_call: TRBV6-2/TRBV6-3
cdr3_nt: TGTGCCAGCAGTCGTTCGAGGAATGAGCAGTTCTTC
cdr3_aa: CASSRSRNEQFF

d_call: -
j_call: TRBJ2-7
clone_size: once
v_call: TRBV11-2
cdr3_nt: TGTGCCAGCAGCTCCCTGAGGGGGGCGAAGAACGGGCAGTACTTC
cdr3_aa: CASSSLRGAKNGQYF

d_call: -
j_call: TRBJ2-5
clone_size: many
v_call: TRBV11-2
cdr3_nt: TGTGCCAGCAGCTTAAGTCGAAAGACCCAGTACTTC
cdr3_aa: CASSLSRKTQYF

d_call: TRBD2
j_call: TRBJ2-3
clone_size: few
v_call: TRBV3-1
cdr3_nt: TGTGCCAGCAGTCCGAGCGGGGGCACAGATACGCAGTATTTT
cdr3_aa: CASSPSGGTDTQYF

d_call: -
j_call: TRBJ1-2
clone_size: many
v_call: TRBV27
cdr3_nt: TGTGCCAGCAAGGGCTCGTGGGGGACCGGCTACACCTTC
cdr3_aa: CASKGSWGTGYTF

d_call: -
j_call: TRBJ1-1
clone_size: many
v_call: TRBV12-3/TRBV12-4
cdr3_nt: TGTGCCAGCAGTTTGCGGTGGAGAGCAGGGAGACCTCGAACCGCTGAAGCTTTCTTT
cdr3_aa: CASSLRWRAGRPRTAEAFF

d_call: -
j_call: TRBJ2-5
clone_size: -
v_call: TRBV29-1
cdr3_nt: TGCAGCGTCGCCCTCGCGCGGACAGAACAAGAGACCCAGTACTTC
cdr3_aa: CSVALARTEQETQYF

d_call: -
j_call: TRBJ1-5
clone_size: few
v_call: TRBV6-1
cdr3_nt: TGTGCCGGGGGCCCTTATAGCAATCAGCCCCAGCATTTT
cdr3_aa: CAGGPYSNQPQHF

d_call: -
j_call: TRBJ1-1
clone_size: -
v_call: TRBV30
cdr3_nt: TGTGCCTGGAGTGTGTCGACGAACACTGAAGCTTTCTTT
cdr3_aa: CAWSVSTNTEAFF

d_call: -
j_call: TRBJ2-3
clone_size: -
v_call: TRBV12-3/TRBV12-4
cdr3_nt: TGTGCCAGCAGTTTAAGTGGGGCGACAGATACGCAGTATTTT
cdr3_aa: CASSLSGATDTQYF

d_call: -
j_call: TRBJ2-5
clone_size: few
v_call: TRBV7-6
cdr3_nt: TGTGCCAGCAGCTTAAAGTTCCAGCAAGAGACCCAGTACTTC
cdr3_aa: CASSLKFQQETQYF

d_call: TRBD1
j_call: TRBJ1-1
clone_size: many
v_call: TRBV15
cdr3_nt: TGTGCCACCAGCGAACCCGGGACAGAAAACACTGAAGCTTTCTTT
cdr3_aa: CATSEPGTENTEAFF

d_call: TRBD1
j_call: TRBJ2-2
clone_size: -
v_call: TRBV9
cdr3_nt: TGTGCCAGCAGCGCCCACCTACTGGGACAGGAAAAAAACACCGGGGAGCTGTTTTTT
cdr3_aa: CASSAHLLGQEKNTGELFF

d_call: -
j_call: TRBJ2-7
clone_size: few
v_call: TRBV6-2/TRBV6-3
cdr3_nt: TGTGCCAGCAGTCGGATAGCCCTATCCTTCGAGCAGTACTTC
cdr3_aa: CASSRIALSFEQYF

d_call: TRBD1
j_call: TRBJ2-7
clone_size: many
v_call: TRBV24-1
cdr3_nt: TGTGCCACCAGTGATTCGTGGACAGGGAACGAGCAGTACTTC
cdr3_aa: CATSDSWTGNEQYF

d_call: -
j_call: TRBJ1-2
clone_size: few
v_call: TRBV25-1
cdr3_nt: TGTGCCAGCAGTGGGCCGGGGAGGGGGTATGGCTACACCTTC
cdr3_aa: CASSGPGRGYGYTF

d_call: TRBD1
j_call: TRBJ1-2
clone_size: few
v_call: TRBV2
cdr3_nt: TGTGCCAGCAGCCAGGACAGGGGCTTCGGCTATGGCTACACCTTC
cdr3_aa: CASSQDRGFGYGYTF

d_call: -
j_call: TRBJ2-2
clone_size: few
v_call: TRBV19
cdr3_nt: TGTGCCAGTAGTCGGGACGGGACGAACACCGGGGAGCTGTTTTTT
cdr3_aa: CASSRDGTNTGELFF

d_call: -
j_call: TRBJ2-5
clone_size: many
v_call: TRBV5-6
cdr3_nt: TGTGCCAGCAGGATGAGGGGCGCCCCGTACCAAGAGACCCAGTACTTC
cdr3_aa: CASRMRGAPYQETQYF

d_call: -
j_call: TRBJ2-5
clone_size: -
v_call: TRBV5-1
cdr3_nt: TGCGCCAGCAGCTTACTTTGGGGAGAGACCCAGTACTTC
cdr3_aa: CASSLLWGETQYF

d_call: -
j_call: TRBJ2-2
clone_size: -
v_call: TRBV13
cdr3_nt: TGTGCCAGCACCATCGGCGGGGAGCTGTTTTTT
cdr3_aa: CASTIGGELFF

d_call: -
j_call: TRBJ2-2
clone_size: -
v_call: TRBV28
cdr3_nt: TGTGCCAGCAGTTTCAGGTCCCAGAACACCGGGGAGCTGTTTTTT
cdr3_aa: CASSFRSQNTGELFF

d_call: TRBD1
j_call: TRBJ1-2
clone_size: many
v_call: TRBV24-1
cdr3_nt: TGTGCCACACAGGGGGCGGGGAACTATGGCTACACCTTC
cdr3_aa: CATQGAGNYGYTF

d_call: -
j_call: TRBJ2-7
clone_size: many
v_call: TRBV15
cdr3_nt: TGTGCCACCAGCACTCGGGGGACGAATCCCTACGAGCAGTACTTC
cdr3_aa: CATSTRGTNPYEQYF

d_call: -
j_call: TRBJ1-5
clone_size: many
v_call: TRBV28
cdr3_nt: TGTGCCAGCTGCCGAATTAGCAATCAGCCCCAGCATTTT
cdr3_aa: CASCRISNQPQHF

d_call: -
j_call: TRBJ1-1
clone_size: -
v_call: TRBV5-6
cdr3_nt: TGTGCCAGCAGCTCATGGTGGGCGAGGTTTTATGCCACTGAAGCTTTCTTT
cdr3_aa: CASSSWWARFYATEAFF

d_call: -
j_call: TRBJ2-1
clone_size: -
v_call: TRBV6-2/TRBV6-3
cdr3_nt: TGTGCCAGCAGTGTGAGCGGACCCACCTACAATGAGCAGTTCTTC
cdr3_aa: CASSVSGPTYNEQFF

d_call: -
j_call: TRBJ1-1
clone_size: many
v_call: TRBV2
cdr3_nt: TGCGCAATCATGAACACTGAAGCTTTCTTT
cdr3_aa: CAIMNTEAFF

d_call: TRBD2
j_call: TRBJ2-7
clone_size: many
v_call: TRBV28
cdr3_nt: TGTGCCAGCAGTTCCCCGGGTAGCGGGAGGAACGAGCAGTACTTC
cdr3_aa: CASSSPGSGRNEQYF

d_call: -
j_call: TRBJ2-7
clone_size: few
v_call: TRBV28
cdr3_nt: TGTGCCAGCACCCCGATGGGGCAGGGGACCTACGAGCAGTACTTC
cdr3_aa: CASTPMGQGTYEQYF

d_call: -
j_call: TRBJ2-7
clone_size: -
v_call: TRBV6-5
cdr3_nt: TGTGCCAGCAGTTATAGGGGAAGAGACGAGCAGTACTTC
cdr3_aa: CASSYRGRDEQYF

d_call: -
j_call: TRBJ2-5
clone_size: many
v_call: TRBV7-2
cdr3_nt: TGTGCCAGCAGCTTAGCGTTCCAGCTTGAGGGCCAAGAGACCCAGTACTTC
cdr3_aa: CASSLAFQLEGQETQYF